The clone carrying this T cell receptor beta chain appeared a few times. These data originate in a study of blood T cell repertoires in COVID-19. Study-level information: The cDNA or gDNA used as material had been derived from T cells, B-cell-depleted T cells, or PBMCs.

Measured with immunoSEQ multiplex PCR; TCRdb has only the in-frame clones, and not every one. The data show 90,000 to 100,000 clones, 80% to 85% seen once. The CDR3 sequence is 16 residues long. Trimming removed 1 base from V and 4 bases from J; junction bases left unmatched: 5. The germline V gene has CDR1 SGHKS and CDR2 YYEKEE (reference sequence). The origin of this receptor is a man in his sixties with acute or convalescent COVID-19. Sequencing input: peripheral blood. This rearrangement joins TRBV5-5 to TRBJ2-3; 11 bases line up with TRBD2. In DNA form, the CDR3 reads TGTGCCAGCAGCTTGTATAGCGGGAGGGCGGCAGATACGCAGTATTTT. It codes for CASSLYSGRAADTQYF.